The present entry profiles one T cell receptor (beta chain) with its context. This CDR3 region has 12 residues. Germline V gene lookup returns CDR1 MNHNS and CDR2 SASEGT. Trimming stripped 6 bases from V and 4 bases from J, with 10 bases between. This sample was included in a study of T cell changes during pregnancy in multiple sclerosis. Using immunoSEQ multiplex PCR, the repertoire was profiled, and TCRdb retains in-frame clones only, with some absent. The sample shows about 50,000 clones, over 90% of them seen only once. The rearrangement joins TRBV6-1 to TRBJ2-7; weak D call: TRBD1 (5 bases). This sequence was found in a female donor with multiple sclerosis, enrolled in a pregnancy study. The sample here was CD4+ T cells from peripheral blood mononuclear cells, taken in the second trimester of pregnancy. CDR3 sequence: CASRLPGYEQYF. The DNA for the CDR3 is TGTGCCAGCAGGCTGCCAGGGTACGAGCAGTACTTC.